Described below is a single TCR beta chain sequence and its context. Its antigen is as yet unknown. The CDR3 loop spans 12 amino acids. The V gene's germline CDR1 is MNHNS and CDR2 SASEGT. V lost 3 bases, J lost 3 bases, and 5 bases lay in between. As CD8+CD4-CCR7+CD45RA+ cells, naive CD8 T cells were sorted. This sample stems from a study of molecular identifiers for immune sequencing clone quantification. Study results and limitations: Over 99% of effector molecules, yet under 1% of naive-cell molecules, were held by clones above 20 RNA copies. In cases of identical TCR molecules sharing a barcode, highly expanded clone sizes could be underestimated.

Bulk libraries came from a prior protocol with listed TCR primers. Each CDR3 protein is one row after TCRdb ran MiXCR on the PCR reads. The top ten hold 4% to 5% of the sample, which has approximately 100,000 distinct CDR3 sequences, roughly 38% seen once. The receptor was isolated from a human donor in good health. Some libraries in this study had Jurkat cell RNA spiked in. The V call is TRBV6-1, the J call TRBJ1-2; possible D gene TRBD1, 5 bases. Sequencing was done on a sample of naive CD8+ T cells from blood, with Jurkat cell RNA spiked in. The subset: FACS-sorted CD8+CD4-CCR7+CD45RA+ naive T cells. CDR3 sequence reads: CASSDRDYGYTF. CDR3 nucleotide sequence: TGTGCCAGCAGTGACAGGGACTATGGCTACACCTTC.